What follows are 16 T cell receptor beta chains derived from one specimen sequenced in a study of blood T cell repertoires in COVID-19. The method was immunoSEQ multiplex PCR; TCRdb's version includes in-frame clones alone and lacks a portion of them. The sample shows about 120,000 clones, more than 85% of them seen only once. Sequencing used peripheral blood. These receptors all stem from a human donor with acute or convalescent COVID-19. The donor label of this sample is uncertain.

The chain employs TRBV6-2 or TRBV6-3 and TRBJ2-1; TRBD2 matches at 7 bases. Germline CDR1 MNHEY, CDR2 SVGEGT. The junction had 10 bases not matched to a gene; V was cut back by 5 bases and J by 6 bases. The CDR3 contains 15 residues. The CDR3, as DNA: TGTGCCAGCAGTCCCCGGGGAGGGCTTCGCAATGAGCAGTTCTTC. Translated, it gives CASSPRGGLRNEQFF.

Here the CDR3 reads CASSLGPRAKLAKNIQYF. The CDR3 DNA reads as TGTGCCAGCAGTTTGGGCCCGCGGGCAAAGTTAGCCAAAAACATTCAGTACTTC. The genes are TRBV6-2 or TRBV6-3 and TRBJ2-4, with D perhaps matching TRBD2 (5 bases). Trimming cost V 4 bases and J 0 bases, with 19 bases left between them. Per germline, CDR1 MNHEY and CDR2 SVGEGT. The CDR3 spans 18 residues.

The chain combines TRBV28 with TRBJ2-7; 11 nucleotides line up with TRBD2. The CDR3 runs 14 residues. V shed 7 bases and J 6 bases; nucleotides not matched to a gene: 8. Germline loops: CDR1 MDHEN, CDR2 SYDVKM. CDR3 DNA sequence: TGTGCCAGCACTCATGGACTAGCGGGTCGCGAGCAGTACTTC. It specifies CASTHGLAGREQYF.

This clone was found once. J is TRBJ2-1 and V is TRBV19; the D gene is possibly TRBD2 (6 bases). V was pared by 7 bases and J by 9 bases, with 16 bases between. The CDR3 has 13 residues. Germline CDR1 and CDR2: LNHDA and SQIVND (reference sequence). The CDR3 is CASTGTSKFEQFF. The CDR3 DNA follows: TGTGCCAGTACCGGGACTTCCAAATTTGAGCAGTTCTTC.

The chain uses TRBV7-9 and TRBJ1-4; D call uncertain. The CDR3 is 17 residues long. Germline-derived CDR1 and CDR2 are SEHNR and FQNEAQ (reference sequence). V dropped 5 bases and J dropped 4 bases, with 20 bases sitting between them. The CDR3 DNA reads as TGTGCCAGCAGCCAGAGGATTGTGGTGGGTCTTAATGAAAAACTGTTTTTT. Protein product: CASSQRIVVGLNEKLFF.

The chain links TRBV6-2 or TRBV6-3 to TRBJ1-2, with TRBD1 matching 7 bases. Germline-derived CDR1 and CDR2 are MNHEY and SVGEGT. The V and J ends lost 0 bases and 7 bases, in that order; junction bases with no gene match: 2. The CDR3 has 13 amino acids. The DNA for the CDR3 is TGTGCCAGCAGTTACTCGACAGGGCTTGGCTACACCTTC. Protein sequence: CASSYSTGLGYTF.

This chain connects TRBV7-2 to TRBJ1-1; 7 nucleotides align to TRBD1. The CDR3 runs 13 residues. Germline V gene sequence: CDR1 SGHTA, CDR2 FQGNSA. V shed 5 bases and J 9 bases; nucleotides not matched to a gene: 9. In DNA, the CDR3 is TGTGCCAGCAGCCGTGACAGGGATGGGAAAGCTTTCTTT. This gives the protein CASSRDRDGKAFF.

The rearrangement links TRBV23-1 to TRBJ2-7, with 12 bases aligning to TRBD1. TRBV23-1 is flagged as an ORF with uncertain function. CDR3 size: 14 residues. Trimming took 4 bases from V and 3 from J; bases not matched to a gene: 1. CDR3 nucleotide sequence: TGCGCCAGCAGTCGGGACAGGGGGCTCTACGAGCAGTACTTC. It codes for CASSRDRGLYEQYF.

The chain combines TRBV27 with TRBJ2-5; D might be TRBD2 (6 bases). This CDR3 region has 12 residues. Germline loops: CDR1 MNHEY, CDR2 SMNVEV (reference sequence). V shed 3 bases and J shed 4 bases, with 6 bases lying between them. CDR3 amino acids: CASSFGGETQYF. The CDR3 nucleotides are TGTGCCAGCAGTTTCGGGGGAGAGACCCAGTACTTC.

The rearrangement joins TRBV27 to TRBJ1-2, with D perhaps matching TRBD1 (5 bases). CDR3 length: 16 amino acids. With 0 bases removed from V and 4 bases from J, the gap between germline ends came to 15 bases. Germline CDR1 MNHEY, CDR2 SMNVEV (reference sequence). As DNA, the CDR3 is TGTGCCAGCAGTTTATCACTTTCGGGGGGATTCTATGGCTACACCTTC. Translating it yields CASSLSLSGGFYGYTF.

The chain has TRBV14 and TRBJ2-3; unclear D gene. With 0 bases removed from V and 5 bases from J, the gap between germline ends came to 6 bases. Germline CDR1 is SGHDN and CDR2 is FVKESK. The CDR3 has 13 amino acids. CDR3 sequence: CASSQELRDTQYF. Written as DNA, the CDR3 is TGTGCCAGCAGCCAAGAACTACGAGATACGCAGTATTTT.

The CDR3 DNA is TGTGCCAGCAGTTATTACACCGGGGAGCTGTTTTTT. Translation: CASSYYTGELFF. The chain employs TRBV5-6 and TRBJ2-2; D is unresolved. This CDR3 has 12 residues. Per the germline V gene, CDR1 is SGHDT and CDR2 is YYEEEE. V lost 5 bases and J lost 3, with 5 bases in between.

This chain joins TRBV10-3 and TRBJ2-1; 12 positions match TRBD2. Germline V gives CDR1 ENHRY, CDR2 SYGVKD. The CDR3 sequence is 14 residues long. V was clipped by 4 bases and J by 6 bases; unmatched bases: 1. Here the CDR3 reads CAISGLAGVNEQFF. The CDR3 coding sequence is TGTGCCATCAGTGGACTAGCGGGAGTCAATGAGCAGTTCTTC.

V is TRBV7-3 and J is TRBJ1-1; 7 positions agree with TRBD1. The CDR3 extends over 13 amino acids. Germline V gives CDR1 SGHTA, CDR2 FQGTGA. The J segment lost 1 base and the V segment lost 4 bases, leaving 0 bases of the junction unmatched. Written as DNA, the CDR3 is TGTGCCAGCAGCTGGGACAGGAACACTGAAGCTTTCTTT. It is translated as CASSWDRNTEAFF.

As DNA, the CDR3 is TGCAGCGTTGTGAGCTCTGGAAACACCATATATTTT. This encodes CSVVSSGNTIYF. The V gene is TRBV29-1, the J gene TRBJ1-3; D is ambiguous. This CDR3 contains 12 residues. Trimming cost V 4 bases and J 0 bases, with 4 bases left between them. CDR1 SQVTM and CDR2 ANQGSEA come from the germline V gene.

V usage is TRBV4-1 and J usage is TRBJ2-5, with D perhaps TRBD1 (5 bases). CDR1 MGHRA and CDR2 YSYEKL come from the germline V gene. There are 14 residues in the CDR3. V was clipped by 2 bases and J by 4 bases, with 11 bases between them. The CDR3 DNA sequence: TGCGCCAGCAGCCAACAGGGTATGGGAGAGACCCAGTACTTC. The encoded protein is CASSQQGMGETQYF.